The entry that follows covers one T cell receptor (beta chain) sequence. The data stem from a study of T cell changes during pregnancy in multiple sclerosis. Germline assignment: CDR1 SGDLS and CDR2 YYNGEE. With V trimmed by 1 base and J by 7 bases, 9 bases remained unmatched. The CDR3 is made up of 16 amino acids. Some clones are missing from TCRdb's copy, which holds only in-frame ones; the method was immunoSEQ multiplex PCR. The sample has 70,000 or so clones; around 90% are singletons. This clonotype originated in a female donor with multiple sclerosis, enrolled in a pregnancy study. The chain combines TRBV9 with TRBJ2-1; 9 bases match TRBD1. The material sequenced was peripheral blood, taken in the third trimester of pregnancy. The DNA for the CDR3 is TGTGCCAGCAGCGTAAGAGTGACAGGGGGGGTGAATGAGCAGTTCTTC. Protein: CASSVRVTGGVNEQFF.